Listed here is a single T cell receptor (beta chain). This clonotype was counted between two and nine times. What antigen it recognizes has not been identified. Base qualities are not provided; no much larger clone lies one nucleotide away. Libraries were prepared through PCR. The sample was run on an Illumina HiSeq 4000. Preparation of bulk TCR libraries followed a previously described approach, with the TCR primers listed in Table S5. The Qiagen AllPrep DNA/RNA kit was used to purify total RNA. Before analysis, reads from multiple sequencing runs of one library were combined. The published analysis was carried out like this. Reads were retained only if the reads had an exact TCR constant sequence, and the retained reads were trimmed to 150 nt and grouped according to their 12-nt molecular barcodes. Reads within each barcode group were sub-clustered using a 15% Levenshtein threshold, and quality-weighted consensus sequences were constructed for each RNA molecule. Non-functional sequences were removed, as were lower-count sequences one edit away from another. Barcode sub-clusters with fewer than 20% of the maximum read count were removed, based on fitting two negative binomial distributions. The public reads were reanalyzed by TCRdb: fastp trimming at Q25, MiXCR alignment, in-frame beta chains only. One record per CDR3 amino acid sequence lists the most common genes and DNA. Clone size and V and J calls follow TCRdb, not the original study. The sample table shows about 640,000 distinct CDR3 sequences, and roughly 21% are seen once. Roughly 0.85% of the sample goes to the ten largest clones.

Libraries of naive CD8 T cells were generated from roughly 21,000 to 960,000 sorted cells, with 10%, 30% or 50% of the purified RNA used. Naive CD8 T cells, defined as CD8+CD4-CCR7+CD45RA+, were FACS-sorted into RLT Plus buffer on a BD FACSAria II. To test detection sensitivity, Jurkat RNA equivalent to ten TCR copies was spiked into samples of roughly 20,000-1,100,000 naive CD8 T cells. CD8 T cells were enriched with RosetteSep CD8+ T Cell Enrichment Cocktail and Ficoll-Paque, followed by ACK red cell lysis. The data stem from a study of molecular identifiers for immune sequencing clone quantification (dated by TCRdb to between 2017 and 2018). Looking at the study overall: For a replicate experiment, RNA from around 20,000 or 99,000 naive CD8 T cells was divided into five aliquots, and four of the five aliquots were sequenced. CD8 T cells were used in a methods study to benchmark molecular-identifier clustering-based TCR repertoire sequencing (MIDCIRS) and TCR RNA copy counting.

Based on the germline V gene (reference sequence), the CDR1 and CDR2 sequences are LNHDA and SQIVND. The CDR3 covers 14 residues, taking in both the cysteine and the phenylalanine. Left in the record is the CDR3 DNA by itself, 42 bases read in frame from the first base. Trimming removed 7 bases from V and 7 bases from J, leaving 17 bases between the germline ends. What the authors observed across the whole study: Clones above 20 RNA copies held over 97% of molecules in CMV-specific effector cells but under 1% in naive cells. The naive libraries included spiked-in Jurkat TCR RNA (10 copies' worth), and this Jurkat TCR RNA is not part of the donor repertoire. When barcode sub-clustering was left out, chimeric consensus sequences inflated TCR diversity, with chimeras reaching as high as 47%. The sizes of highly expanded clones could end up underestimated when identical TCR molecules share a barcode. Modeling estimated around 3.2 recovered TCR RNA copies per cell, compared with around 9.7 by digital PCR, which implies about 32% capture efficiency. Spiked-in Jurkat TCR RNA equal to a single cell's worth was reported to be detectable even within 1,200,000 naive CD8 T cells.

Rearrangement joined TRBV19 to TRBJ2-1; the D segment may tentatively be TRBD1 or TRBD2, each giving 5 matched bases. The source is a human donor in good health. Some libraries in this study had Jurkat cell RNA spiked in. Material for sequencing was naive CD8+ T cells from blood, with Jurkat cell RNA spiked in. The cell subset or site label of this sample denotes: FACS-sorted CD8+CD4-CCR7+CD45RA+ naive T cells. The base sequence is TGTGCCAGTACCTATGGGGGACCCGAAAATGAGCAGTTCTTC. This sequence encodes CASTYGGPENEQFF.